The text below deals with one T cell receptor (beta chain). The antigen remains undetermined. The sample comes from a study of shared clonotypes between healthy human individuals. Study summary: For every donor, three CD4 naive, three CD4 memory, two CD8 naive and one CD8 memory plates were used.

Study results and caveats: Rarefaction analysis demonstrated incomplete sorted-subset sequencing notwithstanding large depth.

Assay: immunoSEQ multiplex PCR; the TCRdb copy retains only in-frame clones and omits some. The sample carries roughly 700,000 clones, about 74% recorded once. The CDR3 length is 15 residues. Germline CDR1 is SGHTA and CDR2 is FQGNSA. J gave up 11 bases and V 2 bases, and 13 bases lay outside the gene matches. The chain is built from TRBV7-2 and TRBJ2-5; TRBD2 matches 8 bases. This receptor was taken from a woman in her 30s in good health. Sequencing was carried out using memory CD4+ T cells sorted from blood. Subset given: CD45RA-negative fraction. CDR3 DNA sequence: TGTGCCAGCAGCTTATTAGAAGCGGGAGATCGGGAGCAGTACTTC. Translating gives CASSLLEAGDREQYF.